The sequence of this T cell receptor (beta chain) was determined in a study of T cell changes during pregnancy in multiple sclerosis. TCRdb's copy holds only in-frame clones and misses some; the assay was immunoSEQ multiplex PCR. This table holds fewer than 60,000 clones, 85% to 95% found once. Germline loops: CDR1 SGHNT, CDR2 YENEEA. The CDR3 has 14 amino acids. The V segment lost 1 base and the J segment 5 bases; nucleotides outside the gene matches: 4. This receptor was taken from a female donor in good health, enrolled as a control in a pregnancy study. The sample here was peripheral blood, taken after pregnancy. The chain is built from TRBV11-3 and TRBJ1-1; TRBD1 agrees at 7 bases. The CDR3 loop is CASSLGETGTEAFF. As DNA, the CDR3 is TGTGCCAGCAGCTTAGGCGAGACAGGGACTGAAGCTTTCTTT.